The rows below give T cell receptor beta chains drawn from one sample of a study of blood T cell repertoires in COVID-19. Measured with immunoSEQ multiplex PCR; TCRdb has only the in-frame clones, and not every one. In the table there are some 210,000 clones, approximately 80% of which are singletons. The sequenced sample consisted of PBMCs or T cells enriched from blood (not recorded which). The source of these receptors is a woman aged 45 to 65 with acute COVID-19. Both conserved end residues are part of each CDR3. Each record gives: D gene, J gene, clone size, V gene, CDR3 protein, CDR3 DNA. A D gene is named only where the DNA matches it firmly. Part of the rows lack a size; the others show once, few, many or a class for expanded clones.

TRBD2 | TRBJ2-7 | NA | TRBV29-1 | CSVGTSGTYEQYF | TGCAGCGTCGGGACTAGCGGAACCTACGAGCAGTACTTC
NA | TRBJ2-2 | NA | TRBV7-9 | CASSYRPTPNTGELFF | TGTGCCAGCAGCTATCGACCGACACCTAACACCGGGGAGCTGTTTTTT
TRBD1 | TRBJ2-1 | NA | TRBV18 | CASSPDRATYNEQFF | TGTGCCAGCTCACCGGACAGGGCGACTTACAATGAGCAGTTCTTC
NA | TRBJ2-2 | NA | TRBV19 | CASSIKGLGTGELFF | TGTGCCAGTAGTATTAAGGGGCTGGGCACCGGGGAGCTGTTTTTT
NA | TRBJ2-7 | NA | TRBV18 | CATSTGGVPYEQYF | TGTGCCACGAGCACAGGTGGGGTTCCCTACGAGCAGTACTTC
NA | TRBJ2-7 | NA | TRBV6-6 | CASSYSAETYEQYF | TGTGCCAGCAGTTACTCGGCGGAGACCTACGAGCAGTACTTC
NA | TRBJ1-4 | NA | TRBV5-4 | CASSLAGGDEKLFF | TGTGCCAGCAGCTTGGCAGGAGGGGATGAAAAACTGTTTTTT
NA | TRBJ1-2 | NA | TRBV7-2 | CASSPQGQNYGYTF | TGTGCCAGCAGCCCGCAGGGGCAAAACTATGGCTACACCTTC
NA | TRBJ2-5 | NA | TRBV5-1 | CASSERETQYF | TGCGCCAGCAGCGAGAGAGAGACCCAGTACTTC
NA | TRBJ1-2 | NA | TRBV29-1 | CSVDRGGGYTF | TGCAGCGTTGACCGGGGGGGTGGCTACACCTTC
NA | TRBJ2-5 | NA | TRBV7-9 | CASSLMGAGETQYF | TGTGCCAGCAGCTTAATGGGGGCGGGAGAGACCCAGTACTTC
NA | TRBJ2-1 | few | TRBV19 | CASSINRDLDNEQFF | TGTGCCAGTAGTATTAACAGGGATCTGGACAATGAGCAGTTCTTC
NA | TRBJ1-2 | NA | TRBV28 | CASRTSGAYTF | TGTGCCAGCAGAACCAGTGGAGCCTACACCTTC
NA | TRBJ2-1 | NA | TRBV19 | CASRKRTAYNEQFF | TGTGCCAGTAGAAAGAGAACAGCCTACAATGAGCAGTTCTTC
NA | TRBJ2-7 | once | TRBV4-1 | CASSQAAQPVFYEQYF | TGCGCCAGCAGCCAAGCCGCACAGCCCGTTTTTTACGAGCAGTACTTC
TRBD1 | TRBJ1-5 | NA | TRBV7-8 | CASSFEGATPNQPQHF | TGTGCCAGCAGCTTTGAGGGGGCTACCCCCAATCAGCCCCAGCATTTT
NA | TRBJ2-7 | NA | TRBV11-2 | CASSLAGSPSYEQYF | TGTGCCAGCAGCCTAGCTGGCAGTCCCTCTTACGAGCAGTACTTC
NA | TRBJ2-2 | NA | TRBV5-8 | CASSNGQFTGELFF | TGTGCCAGCAGCAACGGACAGTTCACCGGGGAGCTGTTTTTT
TRBD2 | TRBJ2-3 | NA | TRBV7-2 | CASSLRLAGGSDTQYF | TGTGCCAGCAGCTTACGGCTAGCGGGAGGTAGCGATACGCAGTATTTT
NA | TRBJ2-1 | NA | TRBV11-2 | CASSLWGAASYNEQFF | TGTGCCAGCAGCTTATGGGGCGCGGCCTCCTACAATGAGCAGTTCTTC
TRBD2 | TRBJ2-3 | NA | TRBV7-8 | CASSPRLANTDTQYF | TGTGCCAGCAGCCCCAGACTAGCCAACACAGATACGCAGTATTTT
TRBD1 | TRBJ1-2 | NA | TRBV2 | CATIGSGGAYGYTF | TGTGCCACCATAGGTTCAGGGGGCGCCTATGGCTACACCTTC
NA | TRBJ2-3 | few | TRBV5-1 | CASSLIPGSTDTQYF | TGCGCCAGCAGCTTGATTCCGGGTAGCACAGATACGCAGTATTTT
TRBD1 | TRBJ2-7 | NA | TRBV7-8 | CASSTDRGVNEQYF | TGTGCCAGCAGCACCGACAGGGGTGTCAACGAGCAGTACTTC
TRBD2 | TRBJ2-3 | NA | TRBV6-2/TRBV6-3 | CASSYRGAGDSLLGSTDTQYF | TGTGCCAGCAGTTACCGAGGAGCGGGAGACTCCCTTTTGGGAAGCACAGATACGCAGTATTTT
NA | TRBJ1-6 | NA | TRBV2 | CASSESGGSSYNSPLHF | TGTGCCAGCAGTGAATCGGGCGGGAGCTCCTATAATTCACCCCTCCACTTT
TRBD1 | TRBJ1-4 | NA | TRBV5-1 | CASSFSSGQVNEKLFF | TGCGCCAGCAGCTTCTCCTCGGGACAGGTTAATGAAAAACTGTTTTTT
NA | TRBJ1-1 | NA | TRBV27 | CASSLYQGLNTEAFF | TGTGCCAGCAGTTTATATCAGGGGTTGAACACTGAAGCTTTCTTT
NA | TRBJ2-1 | NA | TRBV7-9 | CASSMRQINEQFF | TGTGCCAGCAGCATGAGACAGATCAATGAGCAGTTCTTC
TRBD1 | TRBJ1-2 | few | TRBV28 | CASSAGQYGYTF | TGTGCCAGCAGCGCGGGACAGTATGGCTACACCTTC
TRBD2 | TRBJ2-7 | NA | TRBV27 | CASSSAIGGRSEQYF | TGTGCCAGCAGTTCCGCTATAGGCGGGAGGTCCGAGCAGTACTTC
TRBD1 | TRBJ2-6 | NA | TRBV4-3 | CASSQDLDRGKVRANVLTF | TGCGCCAGCAGCCAAGATCTCGACAGGGGTAAGGTACGGGCCAACGTCCTGACTTTC
NA | TRBJ2-7 | NA | TRBV27 | CASSLSGRSSYEQYF | TGTGCCAGCAGTTTATCTGGCAGAAGCTCCTACGAGCAGTACTTC
NA | TRBJ2-6 | NA | TRBV29-1 | CSVAQSGANVLTF | TGCAGCGTTGCCCAGTCTGGGGCCAACGTCCTGACTTTC
NA | TRBJ1-5 | NA | TRBV7-9 | CASSTVLVNQPQHF | TGTGCCAGCAGTACAGTCCTGGTCAATCAGCCCCAGCATTTT
NA | TRBJ2-2 | NA | TRBV14 | CASSQVLVAGELFF | TGTGCCAGCAGCCAAGTTCTAGTCGCCGGGGAGCTGTTTTTT
NA | TRBJ2-7 | NA | TRBV4-2 | CASSRRQGPGAYEQYF | TGTGCCAGCAGCCGGAGACAGGGTCCGGGAGCCTACGAGCAGTACTTC
NA | TRBJ2-7 | few | TRBV6-1 | CASSETTGRYEQYF | TGTGCCAGCAGTGAGACGACAGGTCGGTACGAGCAGTACTTC
NA | TRBJ1-1 | NA | TRBV19 | CASSMLRQNTEAFF | TGTGCCAGTAGTATGCTCCGACAGAACACTGAAGCTTTCTTT
TRBD1 | TRBJ1-3 | NA | TRBV29-1 | CSVAGTGPTRSGNTIYF | TGCAGCGTTGCCGGGACAGGTCCCACGAGATCTGGAAACACCATATATTTT
NA | TRBJ1-1 | NA | TRBV29-1 | CSVVKNTEAFF | TGCAGCGTTGTCAAGAACACTGAAGCTTTCTTT
NA | TRBJ1-2 | NA | TRBV7-2 | CASRDRNGYGYTF | TGTGCCAGCAGGGACAGAAATGGCTATGGCTACACCTTC
TRBD2 | TRBJ2-1 | NA | TRBV7-2 | CASSSGLALYNEQFF | TGTGCCAGCAGCTCGGGACTAGCGCTCTACAATGAGCAGTTCTTC
TRBD2 | TRBJ2-1 | NA | TRBV19 | CASSRLAGGSSYNEQFF | TGTGCCAGTAGTAGGCTAGCGGGTGGGAGCTCCTACAATGAGCAGTTCTTC
NA | TRBJ2-3 | NA | TRBV15 | CATRTGSTDTQYF | TGTGCCACCAGGACGGGGAGCACAGATACGCAGTATTTT
NA | TRBJ1-4 | NA | TRBV9 | CASTKGGTNEKLFF | TGTGCCAGCACCAAGGGAGGAACTAATGAAAAACTGTTTTTT
NA | TRBJ1-1 | NA | TRBV7-8 | CASSSGFGGESTEAFF | TGTGCCAGCAGCTCCGGTTTCGGGGGGGAGTCCACTGAAGCTTTCTTT
NA | TRBJ2-1 | NA | TRBV27 | CTTKRTTSYNEQFF | TGTACCACAAAACGGACTACCTCCTACAATGAGCAGTTCTTC
TRBD2 | TRBJ2-2 | NA | TRBV5-1 | CASSPTTSGTGELFF | TGCGCCAGCAGCCCCACAACTAGCGGCACCGGGGAGCTGTTTTTT